Listed below are T cell receptor beta chains from one sample, sequenced in a study of low-dose radiotherapy and immunotherapy resistance in tumors. TCRdb itself ran the reads through MiXCR, one entry per CDR3 protein. The data contain tens of thousands of distinct CDR3 sequences, roughly a sixth of them seen just once; the ten biggest clones take up 2.8%. The sequencing here drew on PBMCs, taken before treatment. The receptors come from a male donor with prostate cancer. Both conserved end residues are part of each CDR3. A D gene is named only where the DNA matches it firmly. Clone size is given for some rows only: seen once, a few or many times, or a class if the clone is expanded.

v_call: TRBV5-1
d_call: .
clone_size: many
j_call: TRBJ2-6
cdr3_aa: CASSAGEANVLTF
cdr3_nt: TGCGCCAGCAGCGCCGGCGAGGCCAACGTCCTGACTTTC

v_call: TRBV4-2
d_call: TRBD1
clone_size: many
j_call: TRBJ1-4
cdr3_aa: CASSQGQGRLATNEKLFF
cdr3_nt: TGTGCCAGCAGCCAGGGACAGGGGCGCCTTGCAACTAATGAAAAACTGTTTTTT

v_call: TRBV6-8
d_call: .
clone_size: .
j_call: TRBJ2-1
cdr3_aa: CASRKTGTLNNEQFF
cdr3_nt: TGTGCCAGCAGGAAGACCGGGACATTAAACAATGAGCAGTTCTTC

v_call: TRBV9
d_call: TRBD1
clone_size: many
j_call: TRBJ1-3
cdr3_aa: CASSVDAQGATGNTIYF
cdr3_nt: TGTGCCAGCAGCGTTGACGCGCAGGGGGCAACTGGAAACACCATATATTTT

v_call: TRBV6-2/TRBV6-3
d_call: .
clone_size: .
j_call: TRBJ2-1
cdr3_aa: CASTYGFGSGRFYNEQFF
cdr3_nt: TGTGCCAGCACCTACGGGTTTGGATCTGGGAGATTTTACAATGAGCAGTTCTTC

v_call: TRBV3-1
d_call: .
clone_size: many
j_call: TRBJ2-5
cdr3_aa: CASSQDQGPRETQYF
cdr3_nt: TGTGCCAGCAGCCAAGATCAGGGCCCTCGAGAGACCCAGTACTTC

v_call: TRBV20-1
d_call: TRBD1
clone_size: many
j_call: TRBJ1-5
cdr3_aa: CSARGRQGVQPQHF
cdr3_nt: TGCAGTGCTAGAGGCCGACAGGGGGTTCAGCCCCAGCATTTT

v_call: TRBV12-3/TRBV12-4
d_call: TRBD1
clone_size: many
j_call: TRBJ2-2
cdr3_aa: CASSVDRATGELFF
cdr3_nt: TGTGCCAGCAGCGTGGACAGGGCCACCGGGGAGCTGTTTTTT

v_call: TRBV30
d_call: TRBD2
clone_size: many
j_call: TRBJ2-3
cdr3_aa: CAWSVTGRVADTQYF
cdr3_nt: TGTGCCTGGAGTGTAACGGGGAGGGTCGCAGATACGCAGTATTTT

v_call: TRBV10-2
d_call: TRBD1
clone_size: many
j_call: TRBJ2-2
cdr3_aa: CASRWGQGAVTGELFF
cdr3_nt: TGCGCCAGCAGGTGGGGACAGGGGGCAGTCACCGGGGAGCTGTTTTTT

v_call: TRBV3-1
d_call: TRBD1
clone_size: many
j_call: TRBJ2-3
cdr3_aa: CASSQVGTGYLTDTQYF
cdr3_nt: TGTGCCAGCAGCCAAGTGGGGACAGGGTATTTGACAGATACGCAGTATTTT

v_call: TRBV12-3/TRBV12-4
d_call: .
clone_size: .
j_call: TRBJ1-5
cdr3_aa: CASSFDSQPQHF
cdr3_nt: TGTGCCAGCAGTTTTGACTCCCAGCCCCAGCATTTT

v_call: TRBV6-2/TRBV6-3
d_call: .
clone_size: .
j_call: TRBJ2-2
cdr3_aa: CASRGLGAQNTGELFF
cdr3_nt: TGTGCCAGCAGGGGCCTAGGGGCCCAGAACACCGGGGAGCTGTTTTTT

v_call: TRBV6-2/TRBV6-3
d_call: .
clone_size: .
j_call: TRBJ1-4
cdr3_aa: CASSRRGGVEKLFF
cdr3_nt: TGTGCCAGCAGTAGGAGGGGCGGGGTGGAAAAACTGTTTTTT

v_call: TRBV18
d_call: .
clone_size: many
j_call: TRBJ2-1
cdr3_aa: CASSLRGRGRTNEQFF
cdr3_nt: TGTGCCAGCTCACTGAGGGGCCGGGGGCGTACCAATGAGCAGTTCTTC

v_call: TRBV20-1
d_call: TRBD2
clone_size: medium-sized
j_call: TRBJ2-1
cdr3_aa: CSARTPTGLAGNEQFF
cdr3_nt: TGCAGTGCTAGAACCCCTACCGGACTAGCGGGCAATGAGCAGTTCTTC

v_call: TRBV7-9
d_call: .
clone_size: .
j_call: TRBJ2-7
cdr3_aa: CASSLDLLDNEQYF
cdr3_nt: TGTGCCAGCAGCCTGGACTTGCTGGACAACGAGCAGTACTTC

v_call: TRBV25-1
d_call: TRBD2
clone_size: many
j_call: TRBJ2-3
cdr3_aa: CASSGLAGGQDTQYF
cdr3_nt: TGTGCCAGCAGTGGGCTAGCGGGGGGGCAAGATACGCAGTATTTT

v_call: TRBV20-1
d_call: TRBD2
clone_size: many
j_call: TRBJ2-2
cdr3_aa: CSARPGGIPTGELFF
cdr3_nt: TGCAGTGCTCGACCGGGAGGCATCCCGACCGGGGAGCTGTTTTTT

v_call: TRBV11-2
d_call: TRBD2
clone_size: many
j_call: TRBJ2-5
cdr3_aa: CASSLTSGQETQYF
cdr3_nt: TGTGCCAGCAGCTTGACTAGCGGGCAAGAGACCCAGTACTTC

v_call: TRBV5-6
d_call: .
clone_size: .
j_call: TRBJ2-7
cdr3_aa: CASSWKTGGPYEQYF
cdr3_nt: TGTGCCAGCAGCTGGAAAACGGGGGGCCCCTACGAGCAGTACTTC

v_call: TRBV2
d_call: .
clone_size: many
j_call: TRBJ2-3
cdr3_aa: CASNTQSDTQYF
cdr3_nt: TGTGCCAGCAACACACAGTCAGATACGCAGTATTTT

v_call: TRBV9
d_call: .
clone_size: .
j_call: TRBJ2-2
cdr3_aa: CASSEGTVPGELFF
cdr3_nt: TGTGCCAGCAGCGAGGGGACGGTCCCCGGGGAGCTGTTTTTT

v_call: TRBV5-3
d_call: .
clone_size: .
j_call: TRBJ1-4
cdr3_aa: CATQQGREEKLFFFF
cdr3_nt: .

v_call: TRBV6-5
d_call: .
clone_size: many
j_call: TRBJ2-3
cdr3_aa: CASSYRTSDTQYF
cdr3_nt: TGTGCCAGCAGTTACCGGACATCCGATACGCAGTATTTT

v_call: TRBV5-4
d_call: .
clone_size: many
j_call: TRBJ1-6
cdr3_aa: CASSLGVGRNSPLHF
cdr3_nt: TGTGCCAGCAGCTTGGGGGTCGGTAGAAATTCACCCCTCCACTTT

v_call: TRBV6-2/TRBV6-3
d_call: TRBD1
clone_size: many
j_call: TRBJ2-3
cdr3_aa: CASSYPRQGWPDTQYF
cdr3_nt: TGTGCCAGCAGTTACCCGAGACAGGGGTGGCCAGATACGCAGTATTTT